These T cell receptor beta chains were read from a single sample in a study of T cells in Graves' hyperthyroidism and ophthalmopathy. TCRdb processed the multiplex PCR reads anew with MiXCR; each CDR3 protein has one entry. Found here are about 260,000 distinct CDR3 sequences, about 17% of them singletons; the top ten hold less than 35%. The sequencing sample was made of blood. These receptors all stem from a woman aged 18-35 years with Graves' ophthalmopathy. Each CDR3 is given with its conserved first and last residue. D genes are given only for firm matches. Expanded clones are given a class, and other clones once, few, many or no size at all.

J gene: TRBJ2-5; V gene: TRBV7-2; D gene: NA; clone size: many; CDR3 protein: CASSFSYQETQYF; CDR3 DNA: TGTGCCAGCAGCTTCTCGTACCAAGAGACCCAGTACTTC
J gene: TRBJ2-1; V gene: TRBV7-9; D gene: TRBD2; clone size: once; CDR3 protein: CASSFGGGAEGNEQFF; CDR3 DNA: TGTGCCAGCAGTTTTGGCGGGGGGGCCGAGGGCAATGAGCAGTTCTTC
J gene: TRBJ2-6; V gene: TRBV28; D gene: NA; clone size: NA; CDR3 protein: CASRLPGANVLTF; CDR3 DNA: TGTGCCAGCAGATTACCAGGGGCCAACGTCCTGACTTTC
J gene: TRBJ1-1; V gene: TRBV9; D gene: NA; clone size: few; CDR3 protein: CASSVGLLNTEAFF; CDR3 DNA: TGTGCCAGCAGCGTAGGTCTGTTGAACACTGAAGCTTTCTTT
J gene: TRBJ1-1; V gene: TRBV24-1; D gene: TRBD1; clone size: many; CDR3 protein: CATSDWDRRLNTEAFF; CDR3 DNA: TGTGCCACCAGTGATTGGGACAGAAGACTGAACACTGAAGCTTTCTTT
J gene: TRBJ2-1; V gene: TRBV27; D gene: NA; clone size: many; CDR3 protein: CAVRGGGGYEQFF; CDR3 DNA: TGTGCAGTACGGGGCGGGGGCGGCTATGAGCAGTTCTTC
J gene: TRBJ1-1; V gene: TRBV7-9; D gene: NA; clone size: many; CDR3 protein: CASSLVMGSNTEAFF; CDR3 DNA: TGTGCCAGCAGCTTAGTAATGGGATCGAACACTGAAGCTTTCTTT
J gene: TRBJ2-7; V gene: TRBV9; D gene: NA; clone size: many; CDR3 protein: CASSVVGGYEQYF; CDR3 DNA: TGTGCCAGCAGCGTAGTCGGCGGCTACGAGCAGTACTTC
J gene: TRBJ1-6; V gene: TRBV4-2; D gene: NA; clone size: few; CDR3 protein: CASSQERNGGSPLHF; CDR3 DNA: TGTGCCAGCAGCCAAGAGAGGAACGGGGGCTCACCCCTCCACTTT
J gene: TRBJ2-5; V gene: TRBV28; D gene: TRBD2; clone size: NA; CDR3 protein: CASNPTVRTSGGGTQYF; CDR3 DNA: TGTGCCAGCAACCCAACGGTGAGGACTAGCGGGGGTGGGACCCAGTACTTC
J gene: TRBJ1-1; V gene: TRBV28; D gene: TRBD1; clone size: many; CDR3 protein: CAGQGAASTEAFF; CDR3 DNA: TGTGCTGGCCAGGGGGCCGCAAGCACTGAAGCTTTCTTT
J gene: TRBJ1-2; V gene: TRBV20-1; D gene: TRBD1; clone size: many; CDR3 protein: CSADRAYGYTF; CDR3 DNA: TGCAGTGCTGACAGGGCCTATGGCTACACCTTC
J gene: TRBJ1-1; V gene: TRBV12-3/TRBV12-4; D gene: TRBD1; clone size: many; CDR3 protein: CASSTGQGVTEAFF; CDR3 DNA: TGTGCCAGCAGCACGGGACAGGGCGTAACTGAAGCTTTCTTT
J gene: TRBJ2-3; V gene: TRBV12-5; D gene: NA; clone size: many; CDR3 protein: CASGLGTASTDTQYF; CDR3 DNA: TGTGCTAGTGGTTTGGGGACAGCTAGCACAGATACGCAGTATTTT
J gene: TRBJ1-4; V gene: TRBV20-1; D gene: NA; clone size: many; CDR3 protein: CSARGDPNEKLFF; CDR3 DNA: TGCAGTGCTAGAGGGGATCCTAATGAAAAACTGTTTTTT
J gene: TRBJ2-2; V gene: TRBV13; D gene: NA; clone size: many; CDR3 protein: CASSLVRTTGELFF; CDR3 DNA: TGTGCCAGCAGCTTAGTAAGGACCACCGGGGAGCTGTTTTTT
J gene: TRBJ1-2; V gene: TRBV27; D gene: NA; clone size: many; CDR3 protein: CASSHFASPGGYGYTF; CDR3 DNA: TGTGCCAGCAGCCACTTCGCTTCCCCTGGCGGCTATGGCTACACCTTC
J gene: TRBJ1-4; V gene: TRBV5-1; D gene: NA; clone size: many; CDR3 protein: CASSLAFRGTNEKLFF; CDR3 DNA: TGCGCCAGCAGCTTGGCTTTTCGGGGAACTAATGAAAAACTGTTTTTT
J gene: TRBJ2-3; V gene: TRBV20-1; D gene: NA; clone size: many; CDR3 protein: CSAQKGGYPDTQYF; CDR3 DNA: TGCAGTGCTCAGAAGGGGGGCTACCCAGATACGCAGTATTTT
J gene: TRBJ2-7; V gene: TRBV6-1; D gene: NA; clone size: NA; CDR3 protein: CASSEYRRDEQYF; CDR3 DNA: TGTGCCAGCAGTGAATATAGGAGAGATGAGCAGTACTTC
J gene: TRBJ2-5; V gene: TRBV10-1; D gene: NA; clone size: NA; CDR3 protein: CASSDDKGGETQYF; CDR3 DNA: TGCGCCAGCAGCGATGACAAGGGTGGGGAGACCCAGTACTTC
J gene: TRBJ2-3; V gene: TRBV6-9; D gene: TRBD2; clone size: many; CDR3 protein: CASSSFWGGAIDTQYF; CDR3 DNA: TGTGCCAGCAGTTCATTTTGGGGGGGAGCGATAGATACGCAGTATTTT
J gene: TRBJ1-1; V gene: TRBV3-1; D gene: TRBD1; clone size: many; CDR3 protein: CASSPRQGPDYTEAFF; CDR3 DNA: TGTGCCAGCAGCCCCAGACAGGGCCCAGATTACACTGAAGCTTTCTTT
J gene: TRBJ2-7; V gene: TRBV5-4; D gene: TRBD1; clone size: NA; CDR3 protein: CASSLPTGGNTGEQYF; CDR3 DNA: TGTGCCAGCAGCCTGCCGACAGGGGGGAACACCGGGGAGCAGTACTTC
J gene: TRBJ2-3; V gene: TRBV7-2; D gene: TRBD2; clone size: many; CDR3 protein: CASSGAVAGRGAYTQYF; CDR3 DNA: TGTGCCAGCAGCGGGGCGGTAGCGGGAAGAGGGGCGTATACGCAGTATTTT
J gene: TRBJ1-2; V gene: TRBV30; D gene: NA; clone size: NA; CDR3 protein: CAWSGPGTNYGYTF; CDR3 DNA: TGTGCCTGGAGCGGACCCGGGACTAACTATGGCTACACCTTC
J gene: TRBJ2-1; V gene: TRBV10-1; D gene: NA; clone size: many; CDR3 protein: CASSVTQGRDEQFF; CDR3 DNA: TGCGCCAGCAGTGTCACACAGGGGAGGGATGAGCAGTTCTTC
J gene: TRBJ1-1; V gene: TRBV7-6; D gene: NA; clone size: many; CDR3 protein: CASSKDSKINTEAFF; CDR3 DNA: TGTGCCAGCAGCAAGGACAGCAAGATCAACACTGAAGCTTTCTTT
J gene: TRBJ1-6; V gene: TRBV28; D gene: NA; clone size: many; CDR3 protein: CASTLRSYNSPLHF; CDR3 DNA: TGTGCCAGCACCCTCCGCTCCTATAATTCACCCCTCCACTTT
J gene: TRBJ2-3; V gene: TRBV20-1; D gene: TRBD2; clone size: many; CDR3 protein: CSASLPPIGGGAPDTQYF; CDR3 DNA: TGCAGTGCTAGTCTGCCCCCCATCGGCGGGGGGGCCCCAGATACGCAGTATTTT
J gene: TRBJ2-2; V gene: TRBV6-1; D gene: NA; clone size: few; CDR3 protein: CASGEQLGTGELFF; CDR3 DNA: TGTGCCAGCGGTGAACAGTTAGGAACCGGGGAGCTGTTTTTT
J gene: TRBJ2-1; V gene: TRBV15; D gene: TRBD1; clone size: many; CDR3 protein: CATSNRGTWDEQFF; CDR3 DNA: TGTGCCACCAGCAACAGGGGAACGTGGGATGAGCAGTTCTTC
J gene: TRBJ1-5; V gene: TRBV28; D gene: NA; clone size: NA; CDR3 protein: CASSFRGSGNQPQHF; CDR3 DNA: TGTGCCAGCAGTTTTAGAGGGTCCGGCAATCAGCCCCAGCATTTT
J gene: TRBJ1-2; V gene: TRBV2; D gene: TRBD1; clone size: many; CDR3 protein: CASNTDRVAYGYTF; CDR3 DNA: TGTGCCAGCAATACTGACAGGGTTGCCTATGGCTACACCTTC
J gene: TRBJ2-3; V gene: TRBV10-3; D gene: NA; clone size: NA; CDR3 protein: CAISESESGADTQYF; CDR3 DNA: TGTGCCATCAGTGAGTCGGAGTCGGGCGCAGATACGCAGTATTTT
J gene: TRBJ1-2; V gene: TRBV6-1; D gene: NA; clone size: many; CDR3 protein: CASSHEGYGYTF; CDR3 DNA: TGTGCCAGCAGCCACGAGGGATATGGCTACACCTTC
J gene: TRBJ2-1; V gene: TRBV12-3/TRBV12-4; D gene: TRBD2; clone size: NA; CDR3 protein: CASSFQTSGRRHEQFF; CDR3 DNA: TGTGCCAGCAGTTTCCAGACTAGCGGGAGGCGCCATGAGCAGTTCTTC
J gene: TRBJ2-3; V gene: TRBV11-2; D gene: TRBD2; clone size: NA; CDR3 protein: CASSLVAGGPTDTQYF; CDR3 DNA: TGTGCCAGCAGCTTAGTAGCGGGGGGCCCCACAGATACGCAGTATTTT
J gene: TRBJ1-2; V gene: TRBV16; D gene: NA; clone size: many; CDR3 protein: CASSRFQGSYGYTF; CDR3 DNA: TGTGCCAGCAGCCGGTTCCAGGGGTCTTATGGCTACACCTTC
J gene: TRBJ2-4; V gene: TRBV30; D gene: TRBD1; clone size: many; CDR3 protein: CAWKSDRALRAKNIQYF; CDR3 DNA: TGTGCCTGGAAAAGTGACAGGGCCCTAAGAGCCAAAAACATTCAGTACTTC
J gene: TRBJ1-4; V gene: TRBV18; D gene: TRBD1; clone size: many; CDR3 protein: CASSLGQGASNEKLFF; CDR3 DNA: TGTGCCAGCTCACTGGGACAGGGGGCCTCTAATGAAAAACTGTTTTTT
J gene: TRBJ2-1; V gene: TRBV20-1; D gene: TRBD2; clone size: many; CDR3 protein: CSASRTSGRVLTEQFF; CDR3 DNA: TGCAGTGCTAGTCGTACTAGCGGGAGAGTGCTGACTGAGCAGTTCTTC
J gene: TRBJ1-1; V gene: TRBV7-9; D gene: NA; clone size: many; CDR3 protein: CASSLKGGPNTEAFF; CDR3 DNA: TGTGCCAGCAGCTTAAAAGGGGGACCAAACACTGAAGCTTTCTTT
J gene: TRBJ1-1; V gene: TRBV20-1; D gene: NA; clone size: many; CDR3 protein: CSARRLGGGTEAFF; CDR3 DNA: TGCAGTGCTAGAAGGCTCGGGGGGGGAACTGAAGCTTTCTTT
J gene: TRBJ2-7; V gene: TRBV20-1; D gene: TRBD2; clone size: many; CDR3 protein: CSASGASGSSYEQYF; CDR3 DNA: TGCAGTGCTAGCGGCGCTAGCGGGAGTTCCTACGAGCAGTACTTC
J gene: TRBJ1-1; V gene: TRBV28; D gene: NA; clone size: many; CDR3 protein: CASGLPDRGNTEAFF; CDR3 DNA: TGTGCCAGCGGCTTACCGGACCGTGGGAACACTGAAGCTTTCTTT
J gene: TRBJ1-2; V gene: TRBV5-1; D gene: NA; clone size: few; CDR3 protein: CASSLEAEAPYGYTF; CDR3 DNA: TGCGCCAGCAGCTTGGAGGCAGAGGCTCCCTATGGCTACACCTTC
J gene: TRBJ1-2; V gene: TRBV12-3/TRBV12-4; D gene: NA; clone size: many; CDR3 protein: CASSLGGDGYTF; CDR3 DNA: TGTGCCAGCAGTTTGGGCGGAGATGGCTACACCTTC
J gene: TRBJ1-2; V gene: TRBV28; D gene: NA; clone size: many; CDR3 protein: CASSIRGAGQGYTF; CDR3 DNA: TGTGCCAGCAGTATTCGGGGGGCAGGGCAAGGCTACACCTTC
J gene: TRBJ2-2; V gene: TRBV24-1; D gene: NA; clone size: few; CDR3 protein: CATAGGRFSGELFF; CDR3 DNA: TGTGCCACGGCTGGGGGGCGTTTCTCCGGGGAGCTGTTTTTT
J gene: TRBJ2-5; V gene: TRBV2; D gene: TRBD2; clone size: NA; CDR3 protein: CASSEEVAGGETQHF; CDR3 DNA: TGTGCCAGCAGTGAGGAAGTAGCGGGAGGAGAGACCCAGCACTTC
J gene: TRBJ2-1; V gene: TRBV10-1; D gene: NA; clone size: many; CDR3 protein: CASSESILGQGGSNEQFF; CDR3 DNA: TGCGCCAGCAGTGAGTCGATCTTAGGTCAGGGTGGGTCCAATGAGCAGTTCTTC
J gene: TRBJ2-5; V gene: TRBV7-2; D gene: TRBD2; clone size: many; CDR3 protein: CASSLWTSGQETQYF; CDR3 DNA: TGTGCCAGCAGCTTATGGACTAGCGGTCAAGAGACCCAGTACTTC
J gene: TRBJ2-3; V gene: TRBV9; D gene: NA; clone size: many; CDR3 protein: CASSGARTDTQYF; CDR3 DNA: TGTGCCAGCAGCGGGGCTAGGACAGATACGCAGTATTTT
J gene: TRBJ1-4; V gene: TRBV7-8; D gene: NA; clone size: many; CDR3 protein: CASSVSTNEKLFF; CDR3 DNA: TGTGCCAGCAGCGTATCAACTAATGAAAAACTGTTTTTT